This TCR beta chain emerged from a study of cytomegalovirus exposure and HLA in healthy donors. General study findings and limits: High sensitivity and specificity were reportedly achieved when the classifier diagnosed cytomegalovirus status. Later analysis identified a missense DCLRE1C variant that was linked to TCR beta V- and J-gene trimming.

The study ran its PCR with 60 Vbeta and 13 Jbeta primers. Clones were sequenced by immunoSEQ multiplex PCR, and TCRdb holds only the in-frame ones, with some missing. Of tens of thousands of clones in the sample, about 70% were seen once. Participants comprised healthy donors of bone marrow. V shed 1 base and J shed 1 base, with 15 bases lying between them. Germline V gene data show CDR1 as SGHAT and CDR2 as FQNNGV. The length of the CDR3 is 17 residues. Note on this clone: Its antigen is undetermined.

Sequences were obtained from PBMCs. This chain joins TRBV11-2 and TRBJ2-3, with D possibly being TRBD2 (6 bases). The source is a woman aged 25 to 45 in good health and CMV-seronegative. CDR3: CASSLAGLMIGTDTQYF. In nucleotides, the CDR3 is TGTGCCAGCAGCTTAGCGGGACTGATGATCGGCACAGATACGCAGTATTTT.